The 9 T cell receptor beta chains in this list originate from one sample, sequenced in a study of PD-1 blockade in classical Hodgkin lymphoma. Profiled with immunoSEQ multiplex PCR; TCRdb holds only in-frame clones, not every one. The sample gives tens of thousands of clones, 80% to 95% of which show up once; approximately 0.27% is in the top ten. The time point: cycle 4 day 1 (C4D1), after less than 7 weeks of nivolumab. Each and every patient relapsed after autologous stem cell transplantation, and patients got differing brentuximab vedotin exposure. Thawed PBMCs underwent magnetic negative selection to yield purified CD4+ T cells. Sequencing was performed on CD4+ T cells from blood, taken before the fourth cycle of nivolumab. Source of these receptors: a human donor with classical Hodgkin lymphoma.

This chain links TRBV18 with TRBJ2-7; 10 bases align to TRBD1. The V gene end was trimmed by 6 bases and the J gene end by 0 bases; junction bases not matched to a gene: 8. The germline V gene has CDR1 KGHSH and CDR2 LQKENI. This CDR3 is 16 amino acids long. DNA of the CDR3: TGTGCCAGCTCCCTCGACAGGGGGCTGGGCTCCTACGAGCAGTACTTC. This sequence encodes CASSLDRGLGSYEQYF.

This chain joins TRBV15 and TRBJ1-2; D might be TRBD1 (6 bases). CDR3 length: 15 residues. Trimming left V 3 bases short and J 3 bases short, with 14 bases between. From germline, CDR1 is LNHNV and CDR2 YYDKDF (reference sequence). The CDR3 nucleotides are TGTGCCACCAGCAGCCCCGGGACACAAGACTATGGCTACACCTTC. Protein product: CATSSPGTQDYGYTF.

In the case of this clone: A junction end diverges from the germline sequence, so it may reflect a read error. The rearrangement joins TRBV29-1 to TRBJ2-5; D is unresolved. This CDR3 has 13 amino acids. CDR1 and CDR2 from the germline V gene are SQVTM and ANQGSEA. CDR3 sequence (DNA): TGCAGCGTCGAAGCCTGGGATCAAGAGACCCAGTACTTC. The encoded protein is CSVEAWDQETQYF.

V and J are TRBV5-1 and TRBJ2-3; tentative D call: TRBD2 (6 bases). Trimming left V 0 bases short and J 1 base short, with 12 bases between. Germline CDR1 and CDR2: SGHRS and YFSETQ. The CDR3 is 16 amino acids. The chain's CDR3 is CASSLGRDWGTDTQYF. The CDR3, as DNA: TGCGCCAGCAGCTTGGGACGGGACTGGGGCACAGATACGCAGTATTTT.

This clone was counted between two and nine times. The V gene is TRBV7-2, the J gene TRBJ2-7, with TRBD2 matching over 8 bases. V shed 2 bases, J shed 9 bases, and the junction held 9 bases outside the gene matches. The CDR3 contains 14 residues. CDR1 is SGHTA and CDR2 is FQGNSA in the germline V gene. Here the CDR3 reads CASSLSGSVNAQYF. CDR3 DNA sequence: TGTGCCAGCAGCTTAAGCGGGAGTGTAAACGCGCAGTACTTC.

The chain combines TRBV28 with TRBJ2-7; 9 nucleotides line up with TRBD2. With V trimmed by 7 bases and J by 4 bases, 8 bases remained unmatched. This CDR3 region has 14 residues. Germline V gene sequence: CDR1 MDHEN, CDR2 SYDVKM. This CDR3 reads CASTQREAFYEQYF. DNA for the CDR3: TGTGCCAGCACCCAGCGGGAGGCATTTTACGAGCAGTACTTC. Full variable domain (missing parts from reference TRBV28 and TRBJ2-7): DVKVTQSSRYLVKRTGEKVFLECVQDMDHENMFWYRQDPGLGLRLIYFSYDVKMKEKGDIPEGYSVSREKKERFSLILESASTNQTSMYLCASTQREAFYEQYFGPGTRLTVT.

CDR3 region: CAWKVRAPGEQYF. The CDR3 nucleotides are TGTGCCTGGAAGGTGAGGGCCCCGGGGGAGCAGTACTTC. The chain links TRBV30 to TRBJ2-7; the D gene is possibly TRBD2 (5 bases). This CDR3 is built from 13 residues. V was pared by 4 bases and J by 7 bases, with 17 bases between. The germline V gene has CDR1 GTSNPN and CDR2 SVGIG (reference sequence).

This chain connects TRBV5-4 to TRBJ2-7, with 8 nucleotides matching TRBD1. The junction had 4 bases not matched to a gene; V was cut back by 4 bases and J by 1 base. Per germline, CDR1 SGHNT and CDR2 YYREEE (reference sequence). The CDR3 spans 14 residues. The CDR3, as DNA: TGTGCCAGCAGCATTGACAGGGGTTCCTACGAGCAGTACTTC. It encodes CASSIDRGSYEQYF.

The chain uses TRBV28 and TRBJ2-7, with TRBD2 identical over 11 bases. Germline lookup yields CDR1 MDHEN and CDR2 SYDVKM. Trimming at V came to 6 bases and at J to 6 bases, leaving 7 bases not matched to a gene. The length of the CDR3 is 14 residues. CDR3 nucleotide sequence: TGTGCCAGCAGCCCCGGACTAGCGGGTGGCGAGCAGTACTTC. Amino acids: CASSPGLAGGEQYF.